A selection of T cell receptor beta chains follows, all from one sample in a study of blood T cell repertoires in COVID-19. Repertoires were generated with immunoSEQ multiplex PCR, while TCRdb's copy carries only in-frame clones and drops some. Found here are around 160,000 clones, 70% to 90% of them singletons; the top ten hold roughly 8%. The sequencing sample was made of peripheral blood. The receptors derive from a woman in her fifties or sixties with COVID-19, enrolled during active disease. CDR3s include the opening cysteine and the closing phenylalanine or tryptophan. A D gene is named only where the DNA matches it firmly. For some rows the clone size is stated as once, few or many, or as a class when expanded; others skip it.

V: TRBV18; size: -; J: TRBJ2-3; D: TRBD2; CDR3: CASSPTSGASTDTQYF; DNA: TGTGCCAGCTCACCGACTAGCGGGGCTAGCACAGATACGCAGTATTTT
V: TRBV14; size: once; J: TRBJ2-3; D: TRBD1; CDR3: CASSHIRDSVTDTQYF; DNA: TGTGCCAGCAGCCATATCCGGGACAGTGTCACAGATACGCAGTATTTT
V: TRBV3-1/TRBV3-2; size: -; J: TRBJ1-1; D: -; CDR3: CASSQDHAGAREAFF; DNA: TGTGCCAGCAGCCAAGATCATGCTGGGGCACGGGAAGCTTTCTTT
V: TRBV6-6; size: -; J: TRBJ1-2; D: TRBD1; CDR3: CASSYSQGAYNYGYTF; DNA: TGTGCCAGCAGTTACTCTCAGGGGGCATATAACTATGGCTACACCTTC
V: TRBV6-2/TRBV6-3; size: -; J: TRBJ1-1; D: TRBD1; CDR3: CASSYLGTGNTEAFF; DNA: TGTGCCAGCAGTTACCTCGGGACAGGGAACACTGAAGCTTTCTTT
V: TRBV3-1/TRBV3-2; size: once; J: TRBJ2-2; D: -; CDR3: CASSRETGLQAGNTGELFF; DNA: TGTGCCAGCAGCCGAGAGACAGGCCTCCAGGCGGGGAACACCGGGGAGCTGTTTTTT
V: TRBV7-9; size: -; J: TRBJ1-2; D: TRBD1; CDR3: CASSRDRGAGYTF; DNA: TGTGCCAGCAGCCGCGACAGGGGTGCTGGCTACACCTTC
V: TRBV29-1; size: -; J: TRBJ1-2; D: -; CDR3: CSVEGWAQANYGYTF; DNA: TGCAGCGTTGAAGGCTGGGCCCAAGCTAACTATGGCTACACCTTC
V: TRBV6-5; size: -; J: TRBJ2-5; D: TRBD2; CDR3: CASKRLAGQETQYF; DNA: TGTGCCAGCAAAAGACTAGCGGGACAAGAGACCCAGTACTTC
V: TRBV7-6; size: few; J: TRBJ1-2; D: -; CDR3: CASSLANQGNYGYTF; DNA: TGTGCCAGCAGCTTAGCGAATCAGGGCAACTATGGCTACACCTTC
V: TRBV19; size: few; J: TRBJ1-1; D: -; CDR3: CASSIWVGSEAFF; DNA: TGTGCCAGTAGTATATGGGTGGGCTCTGAAGCTTTCTTT
V: TRBV4-3; size: -; J: TRBJ2-7; D: -; CDR3: CASSQDFAGSYEQYF; DNA: TGCGCCAGCAGCCAAGATTTCGCCGGGTCCTACGAGCAGTACTTC
V: TRBV5-5; size: once; J: TRBJ1-1; D: TRBD1; CDR3: CASSLSPRGADTEAFF; DNA: TGTGCCAGCAGCTTGTCCCCCAGGGGGGCAGACACTGAAGCTTTCTTT
V: TRBV7-3; size: -; J: TRBJ2-2; D: TRBD2; CDR3: CASRFRLATGELFF; DNA: TGTGCCAGCAGATTCCGACTAGCAACCGGGGAGCTGTTTTTT
V: TRBV6-5; size: -; J: TRBJ2-5; D: TRBD2; CDR3: CASSFLTSFQETQYF; DNA: TGTGCCAGCAGTTTCCTGACTAGCTTCCAAGAGACCCAGTACTTC
V: TRBV3-1/TRBV3-2; size: -; J: TRBJ1-2; D: -; CDR3: CASSPGVSGYTF; DNA: TGTGCCAGCAGCCCCGGGGTTAGTGGCTACACCTTC
V: TRBV24-1; size: -; J: TRBJ1-2; D: -; CDR3: CATSGHRDTLYGYTF; DNA: TGTGCCACCAGTGGACACCGGGACACGCTGTATGGCTACACCTTC
V: TRBV27; size: -; J: TRBJ1-2; D: TRBD1; CDR3: CASRIQGVGYGYTF; DNA: TGTGCCAGCAGGATACAGGGGGTAGGGTATGGCTACACCTTC
V: TRBV10-3; size: -; J: TRBJ1-4; D: -; CDR3: CAISESRGSELFF; DNA: TGTGCCATCAGTGAGTCGCGGGGGTCGGAACTGTTTTTT
V: TRBV9; size: -; J: TRBJ2-5; D: TRBD2; CDR3: CASSSTGTSVETQYF; DNA: TGTGCCAGCAGCTCTACCGGGACTAGCGTAGAGACCCAGTACTTC
V: TRBV25-1; size: few; J: TRBJ2-7; D: -; CDR3: CASRLGTSYSYEQYF; DNA: TGTGCCAGCAGACTCGGGACATCTTATTCCTACGAGCAGTACTTC
V: TRBV14; size: -; J: TRBJ2-7; D: -; CDR3: CASSQDGGVGLEQYF; DNA: TGTGCCAGCAGCCAAGACGGAGGAGTTGGACTCGAGCAGTACTTC
V: TRBV9; size: -; J: TRBJ2-3; D: TRBD1; CDR3: CASSVTDRQGTSTDTQYF; DNA: TGTGCCAGCAGCGTCACCGATAGACAGGGGACTAGCACAGATACGCAGTATTTT
V: TRBV18; size: once; J: TRBJ2-3; D: TRBD1; CDR3: CASSSSGTGDYTQYF; DNA: TGTGCCAGCTCATCCTCCGGGACAGGGGATTATACGCAGTATTTT